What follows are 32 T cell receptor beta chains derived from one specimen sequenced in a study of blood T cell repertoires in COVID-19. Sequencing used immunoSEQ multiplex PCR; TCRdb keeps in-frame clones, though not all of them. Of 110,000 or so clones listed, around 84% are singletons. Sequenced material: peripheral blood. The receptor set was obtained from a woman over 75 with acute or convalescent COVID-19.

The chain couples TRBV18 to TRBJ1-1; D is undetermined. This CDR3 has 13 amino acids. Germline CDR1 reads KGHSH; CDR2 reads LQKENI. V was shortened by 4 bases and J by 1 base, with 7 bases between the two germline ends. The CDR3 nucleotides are TGTGCCAGCTCACGTGAGAGGAACACTGAAGCTTTCTTT. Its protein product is CASSRERNTEAFF.

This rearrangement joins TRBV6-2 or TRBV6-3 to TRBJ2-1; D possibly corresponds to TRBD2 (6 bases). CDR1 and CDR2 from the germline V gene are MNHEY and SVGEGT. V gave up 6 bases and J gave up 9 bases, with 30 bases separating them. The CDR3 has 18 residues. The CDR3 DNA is TGTGCCAGCAGGCCTCGACTCCTTAGCGCCTTCTCCGGGGGTGAGCAGTTCTTC. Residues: CASRPRLLSAFSGGEQFF.

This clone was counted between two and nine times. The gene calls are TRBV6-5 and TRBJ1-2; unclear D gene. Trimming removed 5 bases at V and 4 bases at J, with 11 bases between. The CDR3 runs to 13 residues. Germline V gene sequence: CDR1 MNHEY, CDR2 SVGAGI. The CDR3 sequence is CASSNNRAYGYTF. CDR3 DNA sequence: TGTGCCAGCAGTAATAACAGAGCCTATGGCTACACCTTC.

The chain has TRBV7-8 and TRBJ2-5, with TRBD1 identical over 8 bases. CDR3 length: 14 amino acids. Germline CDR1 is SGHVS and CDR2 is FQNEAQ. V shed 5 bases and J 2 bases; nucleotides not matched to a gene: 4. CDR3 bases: TGTGCCAGCAGCCTCAACAGGGGGCAAGAGACCCAGTACTTC. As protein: CASSLNRGQETQYF.

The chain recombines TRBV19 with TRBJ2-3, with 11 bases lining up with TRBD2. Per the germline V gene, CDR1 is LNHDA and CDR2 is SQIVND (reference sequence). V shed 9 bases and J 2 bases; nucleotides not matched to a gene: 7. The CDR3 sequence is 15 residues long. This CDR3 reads CASSGLADDTDTQYF. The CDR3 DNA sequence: TGTGCCAGCTCGGGACTAGCGGATGACACAGATACGCAGTATTTT.

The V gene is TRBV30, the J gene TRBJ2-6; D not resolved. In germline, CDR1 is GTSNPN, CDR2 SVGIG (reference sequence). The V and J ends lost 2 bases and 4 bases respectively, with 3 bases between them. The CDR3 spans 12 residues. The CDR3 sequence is CAWSPGANVLTF. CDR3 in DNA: TGTGCCTGGAGTCCGGGGGCCAACGTCCTGACTTTC.

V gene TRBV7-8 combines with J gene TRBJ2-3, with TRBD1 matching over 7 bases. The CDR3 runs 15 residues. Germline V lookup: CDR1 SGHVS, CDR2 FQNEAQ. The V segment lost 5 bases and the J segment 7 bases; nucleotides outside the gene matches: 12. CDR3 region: CASSQLQGKEYTQYF. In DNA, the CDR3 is TGTGCCAGCAGCCAATTACAGGGGAAGGAATATACGCAGTATTTT.

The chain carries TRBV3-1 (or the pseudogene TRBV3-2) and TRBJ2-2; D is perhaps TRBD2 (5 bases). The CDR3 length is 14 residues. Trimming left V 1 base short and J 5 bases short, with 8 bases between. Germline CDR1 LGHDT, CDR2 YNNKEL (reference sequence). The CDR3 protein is CASSQGELTGELFF. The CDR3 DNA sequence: TGTGCCAGCAGCCAAGGGGAGCTAACCGGGGAGCTGTTTTTT.

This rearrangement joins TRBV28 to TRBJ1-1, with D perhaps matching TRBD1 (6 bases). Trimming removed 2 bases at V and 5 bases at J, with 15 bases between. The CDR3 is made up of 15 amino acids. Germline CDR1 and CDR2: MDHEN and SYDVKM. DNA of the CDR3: TGTGCCAGCAGTTTAATCCGGGGGGCGAGGACTGAAGCTTTCTTT. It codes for CASSLIRGARTEAFF.

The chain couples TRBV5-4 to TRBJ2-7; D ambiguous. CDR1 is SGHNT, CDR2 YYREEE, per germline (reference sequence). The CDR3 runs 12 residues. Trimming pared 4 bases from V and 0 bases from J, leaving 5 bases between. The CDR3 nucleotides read TGTGCCAGCAGCCGAGACTCCTACGAGCAGTACTTC. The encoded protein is CASSRDSYEQYF. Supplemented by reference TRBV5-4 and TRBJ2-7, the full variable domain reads ETGVTQSPTHLIKTRGQQVTLRCSSQSGHNTVSWYQQALGQGPQFIFQYYREEENGRGNFPPRFSGLQFPNYSSELNVNALELDDSALYLCASSRDSYEQYFGPGTRLTVT.

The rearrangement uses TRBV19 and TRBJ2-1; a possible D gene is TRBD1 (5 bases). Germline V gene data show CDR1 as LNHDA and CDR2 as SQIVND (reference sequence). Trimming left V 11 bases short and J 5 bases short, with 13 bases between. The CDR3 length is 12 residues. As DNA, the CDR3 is TGTGCCGGGAACAGGATCAACAATGAGCAGTTCTTC. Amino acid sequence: CAGNRINNEQFF.

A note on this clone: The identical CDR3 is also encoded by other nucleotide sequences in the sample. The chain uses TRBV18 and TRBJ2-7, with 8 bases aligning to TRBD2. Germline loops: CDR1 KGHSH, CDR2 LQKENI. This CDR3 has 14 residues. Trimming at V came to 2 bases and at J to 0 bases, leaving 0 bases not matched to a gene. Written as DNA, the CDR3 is TGTGCCAGCTCACCAAGCGGGAGCTCCTACGAGCAGTACTTC. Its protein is CASSPSGSSYEQYF.

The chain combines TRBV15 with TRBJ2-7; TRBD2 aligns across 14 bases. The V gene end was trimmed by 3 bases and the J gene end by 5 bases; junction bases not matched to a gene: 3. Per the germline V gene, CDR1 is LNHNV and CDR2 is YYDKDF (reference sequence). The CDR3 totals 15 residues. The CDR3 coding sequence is TGTGCCACCAGCAGGGGACTAGCGGGAGACAACGAGCAGTACTTC. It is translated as CATSRGLAGDNEQYF.

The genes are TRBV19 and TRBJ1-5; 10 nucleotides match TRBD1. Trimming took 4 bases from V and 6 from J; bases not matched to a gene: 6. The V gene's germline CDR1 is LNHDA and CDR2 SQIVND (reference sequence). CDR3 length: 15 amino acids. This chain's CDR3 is CASSTRQGAVQPQHF. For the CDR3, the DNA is TGTGCCAGTAGTACCCGACAGGGGGCTGTTCAGCCCCAGCATTTT.

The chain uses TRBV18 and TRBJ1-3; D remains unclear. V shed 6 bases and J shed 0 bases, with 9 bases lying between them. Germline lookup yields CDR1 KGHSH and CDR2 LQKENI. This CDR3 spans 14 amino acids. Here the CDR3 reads CASSPQASGNTIYF. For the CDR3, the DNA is TGTGCCAGCTCTCCCCAGGCCTCTGGAAACACCATATATTTT.

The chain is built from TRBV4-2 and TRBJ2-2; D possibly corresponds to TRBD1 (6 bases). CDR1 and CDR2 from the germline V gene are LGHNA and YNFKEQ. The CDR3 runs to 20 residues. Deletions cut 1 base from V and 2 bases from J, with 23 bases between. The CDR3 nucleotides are TGTGCCAGCAGCCAAGGTGAGGTACACAGGGATCTCATAAACACCGGGGAGCTGTTTTTT. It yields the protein CASSQGEVHRDLINTGELFF.

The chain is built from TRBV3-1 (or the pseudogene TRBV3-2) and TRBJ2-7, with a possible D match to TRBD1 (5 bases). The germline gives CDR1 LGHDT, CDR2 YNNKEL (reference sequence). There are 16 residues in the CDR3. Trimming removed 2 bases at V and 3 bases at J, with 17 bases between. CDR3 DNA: TGTGCCAGCAGCCAAAAGAGCGAGCCAGGGAACTACGAGCAGTACTTC. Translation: CASSQKSEPGNYEQYF.

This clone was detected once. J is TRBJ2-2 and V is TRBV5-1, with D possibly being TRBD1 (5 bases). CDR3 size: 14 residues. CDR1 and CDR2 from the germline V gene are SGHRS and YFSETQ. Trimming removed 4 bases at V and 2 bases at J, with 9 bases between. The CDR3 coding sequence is TGCGCCAGCAGCGCGCAGGGAAACACCGGGGAGCTGTTTTTT. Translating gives CASSAQGNTGELFF.

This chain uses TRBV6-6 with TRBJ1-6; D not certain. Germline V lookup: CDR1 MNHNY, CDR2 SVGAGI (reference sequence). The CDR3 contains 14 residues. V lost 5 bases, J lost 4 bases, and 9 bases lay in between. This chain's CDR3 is CASSLTEYNSPLHF. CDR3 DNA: TGTGCCAGCAGTCTTACAGAATATAATTCACCCCTCCACTTT.

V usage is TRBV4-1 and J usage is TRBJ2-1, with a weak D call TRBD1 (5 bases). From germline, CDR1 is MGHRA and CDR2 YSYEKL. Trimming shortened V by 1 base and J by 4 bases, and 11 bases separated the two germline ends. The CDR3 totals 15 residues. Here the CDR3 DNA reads TGCGCCAGCAGCCAAGTCTATTCAGGGTACAATGAGCAGTTCTTC. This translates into CASSQVYSGYNEQFF.

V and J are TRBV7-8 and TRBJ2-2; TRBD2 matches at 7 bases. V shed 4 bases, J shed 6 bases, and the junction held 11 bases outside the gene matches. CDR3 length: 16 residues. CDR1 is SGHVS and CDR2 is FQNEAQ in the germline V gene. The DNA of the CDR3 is TGTGCCAGCAGCTACACTAGCGCCAGGGTGGCCGGGGAGCTGTTTTTT. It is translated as CASSYTSARVAGELFF.

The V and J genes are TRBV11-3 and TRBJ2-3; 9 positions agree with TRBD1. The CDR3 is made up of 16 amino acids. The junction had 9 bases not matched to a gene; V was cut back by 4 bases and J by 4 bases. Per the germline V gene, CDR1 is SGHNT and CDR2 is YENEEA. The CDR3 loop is CASSSRTGAAPDTQYF. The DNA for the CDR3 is TGTGCCAGCAGCTCAAGGACAGGGGCCGCCCCAGATACGCAGTATTTT.

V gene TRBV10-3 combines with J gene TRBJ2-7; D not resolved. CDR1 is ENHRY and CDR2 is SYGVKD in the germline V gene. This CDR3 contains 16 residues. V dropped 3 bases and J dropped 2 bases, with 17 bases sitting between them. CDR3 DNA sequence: TGTGCCATCAGTGATGACGGGTCATGGTTCACCTACGAGCAGTACTTC. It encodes CAISDDGSWFTYEQYF.

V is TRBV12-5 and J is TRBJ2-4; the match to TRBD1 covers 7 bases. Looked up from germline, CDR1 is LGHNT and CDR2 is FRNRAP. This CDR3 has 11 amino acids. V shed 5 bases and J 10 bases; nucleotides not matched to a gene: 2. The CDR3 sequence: CASGVGQIQYF. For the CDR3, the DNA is TGTGCTAGTGGTGTGGGACAGATTCAGTACTTC.

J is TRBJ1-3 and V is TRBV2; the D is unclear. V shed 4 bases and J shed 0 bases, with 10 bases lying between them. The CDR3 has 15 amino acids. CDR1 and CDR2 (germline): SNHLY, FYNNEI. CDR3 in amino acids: CASSGTGFSGNTIYF. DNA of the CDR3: TGTGCCAGCAGTGGGACGGGATTCTCTGGAAACACCATATATTTT.

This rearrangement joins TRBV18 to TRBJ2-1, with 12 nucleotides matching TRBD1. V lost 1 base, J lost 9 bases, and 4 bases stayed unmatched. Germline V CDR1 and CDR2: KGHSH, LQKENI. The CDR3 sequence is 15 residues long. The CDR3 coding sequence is TGTGCCAGCTCACCACTGGGACAGGGGGCTATTGAGCAGTTCTTC. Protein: CASSPLGQGAIEQFF.

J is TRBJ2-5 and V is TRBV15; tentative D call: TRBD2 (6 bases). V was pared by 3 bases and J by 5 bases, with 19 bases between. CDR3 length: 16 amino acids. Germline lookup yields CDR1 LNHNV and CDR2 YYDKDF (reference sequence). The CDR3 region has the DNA TGTGCCACCAGCAGCAGACCATCCCGGGGGATGGAGACCCAGTACTTC. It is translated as CATSSRPSRGMETQYF.

The CDR3: CASRDRVDYEQYF. In DNA, the CDR3 is TGTGCCAGTAGGGACAGGGTGGACTACGAGCAGTACTTC. The chain joins TRBV19 to TRBJ2-7; 8 bases align to TRBD1. This CDR3 is 13 amino acids long. V shed 6 bases and J 3 bases; nucleotides not matched to a gene: 4. Germline V gives CDR1 LNHDA, CDR2 SQIVND (reference sequence).

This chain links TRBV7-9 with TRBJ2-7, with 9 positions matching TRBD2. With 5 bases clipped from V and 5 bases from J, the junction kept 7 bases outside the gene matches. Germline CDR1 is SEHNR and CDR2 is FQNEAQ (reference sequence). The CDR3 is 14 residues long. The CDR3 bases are TGTGCCAGCAGCCAAGCGGGAGGTAAAAACGAGCAGTACTTC. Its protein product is CASSQAGGKNEQYF. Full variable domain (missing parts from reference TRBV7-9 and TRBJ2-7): DTGVSQNPRHKITKRGQNVTFRCDPISEHNRLYWYRQTLGQGPEFLTYFQNEAQLEKSRLLSDRFSAERPKGSFSTLEIQRTEQGDSAMYLCASSQAGGKNEQYFGPGTRLTVT.

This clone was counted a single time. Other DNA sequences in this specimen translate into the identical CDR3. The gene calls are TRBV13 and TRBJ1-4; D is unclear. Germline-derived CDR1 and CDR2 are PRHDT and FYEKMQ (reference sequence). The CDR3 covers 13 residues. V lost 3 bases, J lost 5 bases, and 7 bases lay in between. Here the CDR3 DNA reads TGTGCCAGCAGCTTCCGGGGAAATGAAAAACTGTTTTTT. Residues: CASSFRGNEKLFF.

As DNA, the CDR3 is TGTGCCAGCAGCGCGGACACTCTATCATTGAACACTGAAGCTTTCTTT. Encoded protein: CASSADTLSLNTEAFF. The chain joins TRBV9 to TRBJ1-1, with D perhaps matching TRBD1 (5 bases). The CDR3 runs 16 residues. CDR1 and CDR2 (germline): SGDLS, YYNGEE. V was trimmed by 3 bases and J by 0 bases, leaving 15 bases between them. The variable domain in full, with the rest retrieved from reference TRBV9 and TRBJ1-1, is DSGVTQTPKHLITATGQRVTLRCSPRSGDLSVYWYQQSLDQGLQFLIQYYNGEERAKGNILERFSAQQFPDLHSELNLSSLELGDSALYFCASSADTLSLNTEAFFGQGTRLTVV.

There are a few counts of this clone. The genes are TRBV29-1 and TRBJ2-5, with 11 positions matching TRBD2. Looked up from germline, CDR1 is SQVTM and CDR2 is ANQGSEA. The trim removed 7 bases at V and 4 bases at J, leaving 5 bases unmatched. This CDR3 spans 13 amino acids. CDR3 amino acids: CSAGLAAGETQYF. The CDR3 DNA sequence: TGCAGCGCGGGACTAGCGGCTGGAGAGACCCAGTACTTC.